A selection of T cell receptor beta chains follows, all from one sample in a study of blood T cell repertoires in COVID-19. TCRdb's copy holds only in-frame clones and misses some; the assay was immunoSEQ multiplex PCR. The sample comprises some 270,000 clones, 86% of which are singletons, and around 1.5% rests with the top ten. Sequencing input: peripheral blood. The receptors derive from a woman aged 55 to 70 who had recovered from COVID-19. Each CDR3 is given with its conserved first and last residue. Fields, in order: D gene, clone size, J gene, V gene, CDR3 protein, CDR3 DNA. A D gene is named only where the DNA matches it firmly. Some rows have no size entry. The others give once, few or many, or a class for an expanded clone.

>TRBD1|NA|TRBJ2-7|TRBV18
CASSPTGQGTYEQYF
TGTGCCAGCTCACCAACTGGACAGGGAACCTACGAGCAGTACTTC
>TRBD1|few|TRBJ1-6|TRBV5-1
CASSLLQGLDSPLHF
TGCGCCAGCAGCTTGCTACAGGGGCTGGATTCACCCCTCCACTTT
>TRBD1|few|TRBJ1-1|TRBV5-1
CASSMDRGWAEAFF
TGCGCCAGCAGCATGGACAGGGGATGGGCTGAAGCTTTCTTT
>NA|NA|TRBJ2-7|TRBV27
CASSPTAEGYEQYF
TGTGCCAGCAGTCCGACTGCGGAGGGCTACGAGCAGTACTTC
>NA|NA|TRBJ1-2|TRBV28
CASSPYSGGYTF
TGTGCCAGCAGTCCATACAGTGGCGGCTACACCTTC
>TRBD1|NA|TRBJ1-4|TRBV7-9
CASSLLVGTGWANEKLFF
TGTGCCAGCAGCTTATTGGTCGGGACAGGGTGGGCTAATGAAAAACTGTTTTTT
>NA|NA|TRBJ2-7|TRBV19
CASSMKYSTEYEQYF
TGTGCCAGTAGTATGAAGTACTCTACTGAGTACGAGCAGTACTTC
>NA|NA|TRBJ1-1|TRBV2
CATASMNTEAFF
TGTGCCACCGCGAGTATGAACACTGAAGCTTTCTTT
>TRBD1|NA|TRBJ1-2|TRBV28
CASSLPGQGFYGYTF
TGTGCCAGCAGTTTACCGGGACAGGGGTTCTATGGCTACACCTTC
>NA|NA|TRBJ2-7|TRBV7-9
CASSPRQSYEQYF
TGTGCCAGCAGCCCCAGACAGAGCTACGAGCAGTACTTC
>TRBD1|NA|TRBJ2-7|TRBV24-1
CATSDTGTAYEQYF
TGTGCCACCAGTGACACGGGGACAGCCTACGAGCAGTACTTC
>TRBD2|NA|TRBJ2-1|TRBV3-1/TRBV3-2
CASSQVRGGFNEQFF
TGTGCCAGCAGCCAAGTCCGGGGGGGGTTCAATGAGCAGTTCTTC
>NA|NA|TRBJ2-2|TRBV3-1/TRBV3-2
CASSQNGGNTGELFF
TGTGCCAGCAGCCAAAACGGGGGGAACACCGGGGAGCTGTTTTTT
>TRBD1|NA|TRBJ1-6|TRBV5-1
CASSLRDRGSPLHF
TGCGCCAGCAGCTTGAGAGACAGGGGTTCACCCCTCCACTTT
>NA|NA|TRBJ1-5|TRBV28
CASRPLGQPQHF
TGTGCCAGCAGACCCCTCGGTCAGCCCCAGCATTTT
>NA|few|TRBJ2-2|TRBV19
CASSGGGGRGTGELFF
TGTGCCAGTAGTGGTGGGGGGGGCCGCGGCACCGGGGAGCTGTTTTTT
>TRBD2|NA|TRBJ2-2|TRBV11-3
CASSFRLAGGTGELFF
TGTGCCAGCAGCTTCCGACTAGCGGGGGGGACCGGGGAGCTGTTTTTT
>TRBD1|NA|TRBJ1-1|TRBV19
CASSMTGLNTEAFF
TGTGCCAGTAGCATGACAGGGCTGAACACTGAAGCTTTCTTT
>TRBD1|NA|TRBJ2-3|TRBV2
CANPDRGADTQYF
TGTGCCAACCCCGACAGGGGGGCAGATACGCAGTATTTT
>NA|NA|TRBJ2-7|TRBV15
CATSRDRGPYEQYF
TGTGCCACCAGCAGAGATCGTGGGCCCTACGAGCAGTACTTC